The clone carrying this TCR beta chain has a handful of counts. What it recognizes is unknown. The V gene lost 5 bases and the J gene lost 2 bases, with 14 bases spanning the gap. The germline V gene encodes CDR1 SGHRS and CDR2 YFSETQ. The CDR3 has 14 amino acids. These data belong to a study of T-cell memory formation after mild COVID-19. Study background: In these data, TCR clusters were largely donor specific.

General study points: Day 15 to 85 contracting clones showed balanced CD4/CD8; day 15 to 37 expanders favored CD4+.

A single record per CDR3 protein comes from TCRdb applying MiXCR to the 5' RACE reads. The table has 400,000 to 550,000 distinct CDR3 sequences, around a quarter seen once; the top ten hold around 13%. The TCR comes from an adult woman who had mild COVID-19 (a few samples of this study predate the infection). Cell type and time point are not known. This chain uses TRBV5-1 with TRBJ2-7, with D possibly matching TRBD2 (6 bases). Input material: PBMCs or a T cell subset sorted from them (not recorded which). The CDR3 sequence: CASSMAGTTYEQYF. DNA of the CDR3: TGCGCCAGCAGTATGGCGGGGACCACCTACGAGCAGTACTTC.